This T cell receptor beta chain was captured in a study of blood T cell repertoires in COVID-19. Background on the study: Whether acute or convalescent, the COVID-19 samples came from the United States, Italy and Spain.

Many counts were recorded for this clone. In germline, CDR1 is SEHNR, CDR2 FQNEAQ (reference sequence). The ends lost 5 bases at V and 2 bases at J; junction bases unmatched: 10. This CDR3 is built from 16 residues. In the source study's methods: It was from reference gene primer amplification that nucleated cell counts were estimated. Method: immunoSEQ multiplex PCR; TCRdb's copy keeps in-frame clones and lacks some. The V and J calls and clone size are taken from that table; D and trimming were inferred from the DNA. Of tens of thousands of clones listed, about 80% are singletons. Seattle cases were enrolled at active infection and followed longitudinally.

Sequenced: peripheral blood. The chain recombines TRBV7-9 with TRBJ2-5; TRBD1 matches at 8 bases. This TCR came from a man younger than 45 with COVID-19, enrolled during active disease. The CDR3 is CASSPERDRSQETQYF. The CDR3 nucleotides read TGTGCCAGCAGCCCCGAAAGGGACAGGTCTCAAGAGACCCAGTACTTC.